Listed below are T cell receptor beta chains from one sample, sequenced in a study of T cells in Graves' hyperthyroidism and ophthalmopathy. Using its own MiXCR run on the multiplex PCR reads, TCRdb lists one record per CDR3 protein. The sample consists of roughly 840,000 distinct CDR3 sequences, about 38% of them appearing once. Sequenced sample: blood. The receptors derive from a man younger than 35 with Graves' hyperthyroidism. The CDR3 runs from the conserved cysteine through the conserved F or W. Fields, in order: clone size, V gene, D gene, J gene, CDR3 DNA, CDR3 protein. A D gene is named only where the DNA matches it firmly. Size is stated for part of the rows, as once, few or many counts, or as a class when the clone is expanded.

-,TRBV20-1,TRBD2,TRBJ2-2,TGCAGTGCCCAAGGCGTGGTAGCGGGAGGCGACACCGGGGAGCTGTTTTTT,CSAQGVVAGGDTGELFF
-,TRBV7-4,TRBD1,TRBJ2-7,TGTGCCTGGAACCCCGGACAGGGAAAGGACGAGCAGTACTTC,CAWNPGQGKDEQYF
-,TRBV7-9,TRBD2,TRBJ2-7,TGTGCCAGCAGCTGGGCCGGGGGGGGGGACTACGAGCAGTACTTC,CASSWAGGGDYEQYF
-,TRBV19,-,TRBJ2-5,TGTGCCAGTAGTATCTGGGGGGATCGAGAGACCCAGTACTTC,CASSIWGDRETQYF
few,TRBV10-3,TRBD1,TRBJ1-2,TGTGCCAGCTATGACAGGGGGTGGTTCTATGGCTACACCTTC,CASYDRGWFYGYTF
-,TRBV12-3/TRBV12-4,-,TRBJ1-2,TGTGCCAGCAGCCAAGACGGGGACACGAACTATGGCTACACCTTC,CASSQDGDTNYGYTF
-,TRBV9,-,TRBJ2-7,TGTGCCAGCAGCGCCACCGGGACACCCTACGAGCAGTACTTC,CASSATGTPYEQYF
-,TRBV20-1,TRBD1,TRBJ2-5,TGCAGTGCTACAGGGGGCGGTCAGGGAGGAGAGACCCAGTACTTC,CSATGGGQGGETQYF
-,TRBV5-1,TRBD1,TRBJ2-7,TGCGCCAGCAGGGGCAGGGGGCAGGAGGAGCAGTACTTC,CASRGRGQEEQYF
-,TRBV10-3,-,TRBJ1-1,TGTGCCATCAGTGGAGCGGGGGCGTCCACTGAAGCTTTCTTT,CAISGAGASTEAFF
many,TRBV7-9,-,TRBJ2-2,TGTGCCAGCAGCTTAGCGCGAGGGAACACCGGGGAGCTGTTTTTT,CASSLARGNTGELFF
many,TRBV9,-,TRBJ2-7,TGTGCCAGCAGCCCAACTCCGGGGGGCGACTACGAGCAGTACTTC,CASSPTPGGDYEQYF
-,TRBV12-3/TRBV12-4,TRBD1,TRBJ1-2,TGTGCCAGCAGTTTAGACAGGGGGCTATGGAATGGCTACACCTTC,CASSLDRGLWNGYTF
-,TRBV7-9,-,TRBJ2-6,TGTGCCAGCAGCCCAGGGTTTGGGGCCAACGTCCTGACTTTC,CASSPGFGANVLTF
many,TRBV20-1,-,TRBJ1-1,TGCAGTGCTTGGGACGAGAGCCCATTAGCTTTCTTT,CSAWDESPLAFF
few,TRBV7-2,-,TRBJ1-6,TGTGCCAGCAGCCAAGTAGGGTCGGATTCACCCCTCCACTTT,CASSQVGSDSPLHF
few,TRBV7-3,-,TRBJ2-2,TGTGCCAGCAGCTTAATGTGGGGCGGGGAGCTGTTTTTT,CASSLMWGGELFF